This T cell receptor (beta chain) was retrieved from a study of response to subunit inactivated influenza vaccine (dated by TCRdb to about 2018). Turning to the overall study: The study used deep quantitative T cell receptor repertoire profiling to track responses to a trivalent subunit inactivated influenza vaccine.

The receptor library was made with RT-PCR. Data came from an Illumina HiSeq 2500. The public reads were reanalyzed by TCRdb: fastp trimming at Q25, MiXCR alignment, in-frame beta chains only. Entries are consolidated by CDR3 protein sequence, retaining the most common genes and DNA. The sample yields 550,000 to 650,000 distinct CDR3 sequences; 12% were counted once. The biggest ten clones account for about 10% of the sample. The CDR3 runs 16 amino acids, cysteine and phenylalanine included. The only DNA kept is the CDR3, 48 bases in frame from the first base. V drops 0 bases and J drops 0 bases, leaving 10 bases in between. For CDR1 and CDR2, the germline V gene lists SGHRS and YFSETQ. As regards this clonotype: What this receptor recognizes is not known. No per-base quality is available; no much larger clone lies one base away.

The research as a whole found: The authors proposed that each seasonal influenza vaccination may bring in only a limited number of new T cells.

The chain links TRBV5-1 with TRBJ2-1; the D gene is perhaps TRBD2, from 5 matching bases. The specimen comprised PBMCs from blood, sampled on the day of vaccination. The TCR comes from a man in his forties or fifties who received an inactivated influenza vaccine. Donor details come from another sample of the same person, matched by shared clones. DNA sequence: TGCGCCAGCAGCTTGGAGTCGGGGTACTCCTACAATGAGCAGTTCTTC. It specifies CASSLESGYSYNEQFF.